This TCR beta chain was captured by sequencing in a study of T cells in Graves' hyperthyroidism and ophthalmopathy. Study as a whole: Staff took peripheral blood when the initial diagnosis was made, before any treatment began. Study-wide findings and caveats: Model-based prediction identified ophthalmopathy a median 6.5 months prior to its onset.

The CDR3 has 13 residues. Germline V CDR1 and CDR2: SGHVS, FQNEAQ. The germline V and J ends were trimmed by 5 bases and 8 bases, with 15 bases remaining between them. It was RNA transcripts that yielded the amplified TCR beta CDR3 regions. HTBI primers were used for first-round RT-PCR of the TCR CDR3. TCRdb re-called the multiplex PCR reads through MiXCR, storing one row per CDR3 protein. In the table there are about 290,000 distinct CDR3 sequences, about an eighth of which are singletons. There are many counts of this clonotype. What it binds is unknown. V and J are TRBV7-8 and TRBJ1-2, with D hard to call. The sample taken for sequencing was blood. The TCR sequence derives from a woman in her thirties or forties with Graves' hyperthyroidism. The CDR3 DNA is TGTGCCAGCAGCCTGTCCAACAGCGGAGGCTACACCTTC. It yields the protein CASSLSNSGGYTF.